The source of this T cell receptor beta chain is a study of identical twins. The CDR3 has 11 amino acids. Trimming stripped 0 bases from V and 9 bases from J, with 3 bases between. Germline CDR1 reads LNHNV; CDR2 reads YYDKDF (reference sequence). The authors used template switching to add a universal primer site and gave cDNA unique molecular identifiers. TCRdb reanalysed the 5' RACE reads using MiXCR and keeps one entry per CDR3 protein. The sample includes around 240,000 distinct CDR3 sequences, roughly 7% of them seen just once. Overall study findings and caveats: Weaker excess sharing between twins was seen in beta out-of-frame sequences.

This clonotype was counted at least ten times. Its antigen is unidentified. The data were also submitted as part of a second study, on yellow fever vaccine responses in identical twins.

The chain combines TRBV15 with TRBJ2-1, with D unclear. Source material: memory (CD45RO+) T cells sorted from blood. The clonotype originates from a young woman in good health. CDR3 DNA sequence: TGTGCCACCAGCAGAGAAAGTGAGCAGTTCTTC. The encoded protein is CATSRESEQFF.